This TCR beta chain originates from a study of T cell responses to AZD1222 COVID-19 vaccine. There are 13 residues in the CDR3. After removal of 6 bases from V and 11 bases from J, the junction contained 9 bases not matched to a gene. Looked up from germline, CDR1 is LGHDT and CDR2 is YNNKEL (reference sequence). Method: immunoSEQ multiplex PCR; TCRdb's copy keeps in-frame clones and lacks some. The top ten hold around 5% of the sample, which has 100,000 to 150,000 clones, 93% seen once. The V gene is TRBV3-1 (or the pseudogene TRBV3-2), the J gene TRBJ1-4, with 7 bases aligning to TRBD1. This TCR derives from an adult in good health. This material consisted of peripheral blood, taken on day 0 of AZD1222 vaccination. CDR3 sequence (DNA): TGTGCCAGCAGTCACAGGGGAATGCTGAAACTGTTTTTT. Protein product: CASSHRGMLKLFF.